These 6 T cell receptor beta chains share one sample of origin, sequenced in a study of blood T cell repertoires in COVID-19. Method: immunoSEQ multiplex PCR; TCRdb's copy keeps in-frame clones and lacks some. The sample has over 100,000 clones; about 85% are singletons. Sequencing was performed on peripheral blood. All receptors derive from a man older than 75 with acute or convalescent COVID-19.

The chain links TRBV28 to TRBJ2-1; D gene uncertain. The CDR3 totals 15 residues. Germline V gene sequence: CDR1 MDHEN, CDR2 SYDVKM. V was cut by 0 bases and J by 0 bases, with 6 bases left in between. CDR3 protein: CASSLWVSSYNEQFF. The DNA for the CDR3 is TGTGCCAGCAGTTTATGGGTCAGCTCCTACAATGAGCAGTTCTTC.

The V call is TRBV5-1, the J call TRBJ2-7; 7 nucleotides align to TRBD1. Germline lookup yields CDR1 SGHRS and CDR2 YFSETQ. Trimming took 0 bases from V and 4 from J; bases not matched to a gene: 7. The CDR3 runs to 15 residues. CDR3 amino acids: CASSLGPGQTYEQYF. The CDR3 DNA is TGCGCCAGCAGCTTGGGTCCGGGACAGACTTACGAGCAGTACTTC.

The rearrangement links TRBV28 to TRBJ1-1; D is perhaps TRBD1 (6 bases). The CDR3 runs to 14 residues. V shed 6 bases and J shed 2 bases, with 13 bases lying between them. Germline CDR1 is MDHEN and CDR2 is SYDVKM. CDR3 region: CASSSGTYNTEAFF. The CDR3 DNA is TGTGCCAGCAGCTCCGGGACATATAACACTGAAGCTTTCTTT.

The count of this clone is one. The gene calls are TRBV24-1 and TRBJ1-2; 7 bases line up with TRBD1. The ends lost 4 bases at V and 4 bases at J; junction bases unmatched: 8. Germline-derived CDR1 and CDR2 are KGHDR and SFDVKD. The CDR3 extends over 15 amino acids. The CDR3 DNA follows: TGTGCCACCAGTGAACGGAGACAGGGACCCTATGGCTACACCTTC. It codes for CATSERRQGPYGYTF.

The genes are TRBV5-5 and TRBJ2-7, with a possible D match to TRBD1 (6 bases). Germline-derived CDR1 and CDR2 are SGHKS and YYEKEE (reference sequence). The CDR3 contains 13 residues. The V gene lost 1 base and the J gene lost 3 bases, with 8 bases spanning the gap. The CDR3 loop is CASSLRTVYEQYF. The DNA of the CDR3 is TGTGCCAGCAGCTTGAGGACAGTCTACGAGCAGTACTTC.

The J gene is TRBJ1-2, the V gene TRBV10-1; TRBD1 matches 9 bases. This CDR3 is 20 amino acids long. The germline V gene has CDR1 WNHNN and CDR2 SYGVQD (reference sequence). Unmatched junction bases numbered 17, after V lost 2 bases and J lost 1 base. CDR3: CASSEPRDRVPGGLNYGYTF. Here the CDR3 DNA reads TGCGCCAGCAGTGAGCCCCGGGACAGGGTTCCTGGTGGGCTTAACTATGGCTACACCTTC.